This T cell receptor (beta chain) derives from a study of breast tumors, draining lymph nodes, adjacent tissues. Study-level findings and limits: Tumor TCR diversity was below lymph nodes but above nontumor tissue. Tumor T cell lymph node origin was a supported hypothesis, not proven.

TCRdb analysed the multiplex PCR reads with MiXCR anew, one entry per CDR3 protein. The data show approximately 250,000 distinct CDR3 sequences, 34% seen once. This clonotype was found many times. Its antigen is unknown. Breast cancer patients provided tissue from their axillary draining lymph nodes. Germline V gene data show CDR1 as DFQATT and CDR2 as SNEGSKA (reference sequence). The CDR3 loop spans 14 amino acids. With 3 bases clipped from V and 2 bases from J, the junction kept 4 bases outside the gene matches. The clonotype comes from a female donor with breast cancer. Some clones in this sample may be carry-over from other donors' samples. Sequencing was performed on axillary lymph node tissue. The rearrangement joins TRBV20-1 to TRBJ1-2, with 9 bases that match TRBD1. CDR3 protein: CSARTGQGNYGYTF. The CDR3 nucleotides are TGCAGTGCTAGGACAGGACAGGGGAACTATGGCTACACCTTC.